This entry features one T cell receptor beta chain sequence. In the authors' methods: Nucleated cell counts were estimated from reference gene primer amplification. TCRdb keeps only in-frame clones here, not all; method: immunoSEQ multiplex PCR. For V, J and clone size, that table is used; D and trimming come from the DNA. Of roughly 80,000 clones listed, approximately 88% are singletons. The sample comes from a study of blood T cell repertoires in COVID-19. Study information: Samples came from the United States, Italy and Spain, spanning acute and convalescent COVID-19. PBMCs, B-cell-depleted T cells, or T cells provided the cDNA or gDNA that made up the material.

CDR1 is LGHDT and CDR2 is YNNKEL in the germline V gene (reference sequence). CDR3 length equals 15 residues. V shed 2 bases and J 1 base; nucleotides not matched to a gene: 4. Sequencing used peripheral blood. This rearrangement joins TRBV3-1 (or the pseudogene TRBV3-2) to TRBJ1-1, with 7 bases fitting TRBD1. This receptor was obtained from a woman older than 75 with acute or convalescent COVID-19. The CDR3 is CASSQPDRKNTEAFF. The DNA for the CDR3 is TGTGCCAGCAGCCAACCGGACAGGAAGAACACTGAAGCTTTCTTT.